These 31 T cell receptor beta chains came from one sample sequenced in a study of neoadjuvant anti-PD-1 for oral cavity cancer. Sequencing used immunoSEQ multiplex PCR; TCRdb keeps in-frame clones, though not all of them. The data show roughly 14,000 clones, under 85% seen once. Time point indicated: after neoadjuvant nivolumab, at surgical resection. Source: PBMCs, taken after nivolumab (anti-PD-1) treatment. These receptors all come from a person aged 35 to 85 with oral cavity squamous cell carcinoma.

A few counts support this clone. V and J are TRBV14 and TRBJ1-4; no clear D. Germline CDR1 SGHDN, CDR2 FVKESK. Trimming shortened V by 3 bases and J by 0 bases, and 8 bases separated the two germline ends. The CDR3 covers 15 residues. CDR3 DNA sequence: TGTGCCAGCAGCCACAAGTGGGCAACTAATGAAAAACTGTTTTTT. Residues: CASSHKWATNEKLFF.

CDR3 sequence reads: CASSPGTGGGTEAFF. CDR3 DNA: TGTGCCAGTAGTCCAGGGACAGGCGGGGGTACTGAAGCTTTCTTT. The chain links TRBV19 to TRBJ1-1; 8 bases line up with TRBD1. With 5 bases clipped from V and 5 bases from J, the junction kept 10 bases outside the gene matches. The CDR3 covers 15 residues. CDR1 and CDR2 (germline): LNHDA, SQIVND (reference sequence).

The CDR3 DNA reads TGCGCCAGCAGCTACGGTGGATTGGGGAATACTGAAGCTTTCTTT. Amino acids: CASSYGGLGNTEAFF. The rearrangement links TRBV5-1 to TRBJ1-1; D is unresolved. Germline lookup yields CDR1 SGHRS and CDR2 YFSETQ. This CDR3 has 15 amino acids. V was trimmed by 3 bases and J by 5 bases, leaving 17 bases between them.

The chain carries TRBV28 and TRBJ2-7; D is unclear. V lost 5 bases and J 6 bases, leaving 8 bases between the germline ends. Germline V gene data show CDR1 as MDHEN and CDR2 as SYDVKM. The CDR3 loop spans 11 amino acids. The CDR3 spells CASSTLGEQYF. CDR3 bases: TGTGCCAGCAGTACCCTGGGCGAGCAGTACTTC. Based on the CDR3 plus reference TRBV28 and TRBJ2-7, the full variable domain is DVKVTQSSRYLVKRTGEKVFLECVQDMDHENMFWYRQDPGLGLRLIYFSYDVKMKEKGDIPEGYSVSREKKERFSLILESASTNQTSMYLCASSTLGEQYFGPGTRLTVT.

J is TRBJ2-1 and V is TRBV5-4, with 12 bases that match TRBD1. The CDR3 runs 20 residues. V shed 2 bases, J shed 4 bases, and the junction held 16 bases outside the gene matches. Germline CDR1 reads SGHNT; CDR2 reads YYREEE (reference sequence). CDR3 DNA sequence: TGTGCCAGCAGCTTCGCTTGGGACAGGGGGCTCAAGGGCCCATACAATGAGCAGTTCTTC. This encodes CASSFAWDRGLKGPYNEQFF.

The rearrangement uses TRBV7-9 and TRBJ1-1, with D possibly matching TRBD1 (5 bases). CDR3 length: 18 residues. The germline V gene has CDR1 SEHNR and CDR2 FQNEAQ (reference sequence). V lost 5 bases to trimming and J lost 1 base, with 23 bases between them. The CDR3 DNA follows: TGTGCCAGCAGCCTCCCCAGGGTTTGGGAAACTTCGAACACTGAAGCTTTCTTT. Protein: CASSLPRVWETSNTEAFF.

This clone was seen more than once but under ten times. The chain carries TRBV19 and TRBJ2-1; D tentatively reads TRBD1 or TRBD2 (5 bases each). V gave up 6 bases and J gave up 0 bases, with 21 bases separating them. CDR1 is LNHDA and CDR2 is SQIVND in the germline V gene (reference sequence). CDR3 length: 18 amino acids. As DNA, the CDR3 is TGTGCCAGTAGCACACCTCCCCGGTGGGGGAGCTCCTACAATGAGCAGTTCTTC. The encoded protein is CASSTPPRWGSSYNEQFF.

This clone turned up a few times. The chain is built from TRBV6-5 and TRBJ1-1; D ambiguous. The length of the CDR3 is 11 residues. The V end was cut by 4 bases, the J end by 7 bases, with 7 bases between. Germline loops: CDR1 MNHEY, CDR2 SVGAGI. Here the CDR3 DNA reads TGTGCCAGCAGTTCAGGTTTTGAAGCTTTCTTT. Protein sequence: CASSSGFEAFF.

The V call is TRBV15, the J call TRBJ2-2, with D perhaps matching TRBD2 (6 bases). In germline, CDR1 is LNHNV, CDR2 YYDKDF (reference sequence). Trimming removed 4 bases at V and 1 base at J, with 10 bases between. This CDR3 region has 15 residues. CDR3 residues: CATSTNGGNTGELFF. The CDR3 DNA follows: TGTGCCACCAGCACCAACGGGGGGAACACCGGGGAGCTGTTTTTT. Supplemented by reference TRBV15 and TRBJ2-2, the full variable domain reads DAMVIQNPRYQVTQFGKPVTLSCSQTLNHNVMYWYQQKSSQAPKLLFHYYDKDFNNEADTPDNFQSRRPNTSFCFLDIRSPGLGDTAMYLCATSTNGGNTGELFFGEGSRLTVL.

This clone was picked up a small number of times. V usage is TRBV5-6 and J usage is TRBJ1-5; 9 nucleotides align to TRBD1. The CDR3 runs 15 residues. Germline CDR1 and CDR2: SGHDT and YYEEEE. With V trimmed by 4 bases and J by 4 bases, 6 bases remained unmatched. CDR3 in DNA: TGTGCCAGCAGCGTACGGGACAGGGCGAATCAGCCCCAGCATTTT. This gives the protein CASSVRDRANQPQHF. The whole variable domain, filled in from reference TRBV5-6 and TRBJ1-5, reads DAGVTQSPTHLIKTRGQQVTLRCSPKSGHDTVSWYQQALGQGPQFIFQYYEEEERQRGNFPDRFSGHQFPNYSSELNVNALLLGDSALYLCASSVRDRANQPQHFGDGTRLSIL.

The genes are TRBV19 and TRBJ2-7; D remains unclear. V gave up 2 bases and J gave up 2 bases, with 19 bases separating them. The CDR3 has 17 amino acids. Germline V gives CDR1 LNHDA, CDR2 SQIVND (reference sequence). The CDR3 DNA sequence: TGTGCCAGTAGTATATCCCCCACGGGCTGGGGTACCTACGAGCAGTACTTC. Its translation: CASSISPTGWGTYEQYF.

The gene calls are TRBV9 and TRBJ1-1, with 7 bases aligning to TRBD1. Germline CDR1 and CDR2: SGDLS and YYNGEE. V lost 1 base to trimming and J lost 2 bases; unmatched junction nucleotides: 8. The CDR3 is made up of 16 amino acids. In DNA, the CDR3 is TGTGCCAGCAGCGTATTGTCGGGACAGAGCAACACTGAAGCTTTCTTT. It yields the protein CASSVLSGQSNTEAFF.

This chain uses TRBV6-6 with TRBJ2-1, with 8 nucleotides matching TRBD2. Germline CDR1 and CDR2: MNHNY and SVGAGI (reference sequence). CDR3 length equals 16 residues. V was clipped by 0 bases and J by 4 bases; unmatched bases: 5. The CDR3 region has the DNA TGTGCCAGCAGTTACTCGACCAGCGGGGGATACAATGAGCAGTTCTTC. Translation gives CASSYSTSGGYNEQFF.

The chain recombines TRBV29-1 with TRBJ2-1; 7 positions agree with TRBD1. V lost 7 bases, J lost 4 bases, and 7 bases stayed unmatched. The length of the CDR3 is 13 residues. In germline, CDR1 is SQVTM, CDR2 ANQGSEA. The CDR3 DNA sequence: TGCAGCGCCACAGGGGTCCCTTACAATGAGCAGTTCTTC. Translated, it gives CSATGVPYNEQFF.

This chain connects TRBV27 to TRBJ1-5; 9 nucleotides agree with TRBD1. The V gene end was trimmed by 6 bases and the J gene end by 7 bases; junction bases not matched to a gene: 10. This CDR3 spans 15 amino acids. The germline V gene has CDR1 MNHEY and CDR2 SMNVEV (reference sequence). The CDR3 loop reads CASSSGTGWLQPQHF. Here the CDR3 DNA reads TGTGCCAGCAGCTCCGGGACAGGGTGGTTACAGCCCCAGCATTTT.

V gene TRBV28 combines with J gene TRBJ1-5, with a tentative D call TRBD1 (6 bases). The CDR3 totals 15 residues. Germline V gene data show CDR1 as MDHEN and CDR2 as SYDVKM. Trimming left V 10 bases short and J 2 bases short, with 18 bases between. CDR3 sequence: CATFPGGGGNQPQHF. The CDR3 DNA sequence: TGTGCCACCTTCCCCGGGGGCGGGGGCAATCAGCCCCAGCATTTT.

J is TRBJ2-3 and V is TRBV5-1; D unresolved. The CDR3 is 12 residues long. V lost 4 bases and J 4 bases, leaving 7 bases between the germline ends. Germline CDR1 SGHRS, CDR2 YFSETQ. CDR3 residues: CASSPLPDTQYF. CDR3 bases: TGCGCCAGCAGCCCGTTACCAGATACGCAGTATTTT.

The rearrangement uses TRBV12-5 and TRBJ2-1, with TRBD2 matching over 7 bases. Looked up from germline, CDR1 is LGHNT and CDR2 is FRNRAP. V shed 0 bases, J shed 0 bases, and the junction held 11 bases outside the gene matches. This CDR3 is 19 amino acids long. CDR3 bases: TGTGCTAGTGGTTTGGTACTTTCTAGCGGACCTAGCTCCTACAATGAGCAGTTCTTC. Amino acids: CASGLVLSSGPSSYNEQFF.

This rearrangement joins TRBV11-3 to TRBJ2-1, with D possibly being TRBD2 (5 bases). This CDR3 has 16 residues. Trimming stripped 1 base from V and 1 base from J, with 11 bases between. CDR1 and CDR2 from the germline V gene are SGHNT and YENEEA. The CDR3 reads CASSLGGGFSYNEQFF. The CDR3 region has the DNA TGTGCCAGCAGCTTAGGAGGCGGGTTTTCCTACAATGAGCAGTTCTTC.

The rearrangement uses TRBV6-1 and TRBJ1-2; D is perhaps TRBD1 (5 bases). V was clipped by 1 base and J by 8 bases, with 17 bases between them. The CDR3 loop spans 15 amino acids. Germline CDR1 is MNHNS and CDR2 is SASEGT. Written as DNA, the CDR3 is TGTGCCAGCAGTGAAGGGGACCCGAAAGTTGGCGGCTACACCTTC. Translating it yields CASSEGDPKVGGYTF.

The gene calls are TRBV6-1 and TRBJ2-3; 10 bases match TRBD2. Germline V gene lookup returns CDR1 MNHNS and CDR2 SASEGT. The CDR3 sequence is 16 residues long. The ends lost 1 base at V and 7 bases at J; junction bases unmatched: 8. In nucleotides, the CDR3 is TGTGCCAGCAGTGAAGGATCAGCGGGAGGGCCGTATACGCAGTATTTT. Encoded protein: CASSEGSAGGPYTQYF.

The chain is built from TRBV29-1 and TRBJ2-5; D is possibly TRBD1 or TRBD2 (5 bases each). CDR3 length: 13 residues. Trimming removed 5 bases from V and 3 bases from J, with 13 bases in between. Germline V gene data show CDR1 as SQVTM and CDR2 as ANQGSEA. CDR3 sequence reads: CSVSGTWKETQYF. CDR3 in DNA: TGCAGCGTTTCCGGGACGTGGAAAGAGACCCAGTACTTC.

This rearrangement joins TRBV28 to TRBJ1-2; the match to TRBD1 covers 9 bases. This CDR3 has 14 amino acids. Germline V gene data show CDR1 as MDHEN and CDR2 as SYDVKM. Germline trimming cut 4 bases from V and 6 bases from J; bases unmatched to any gene: 6. CDR3 protein: CASSSGQGWDGYTF. Here the CDR3 DNA reads TGTGCCAGCAGTTCCGGACAGGGGTGGGATGGCTACACCTTC.

The chain has TRBV5-1 and TRBJ2-3, with D possibly TRBD2 on 5 matching bases. With 2 bases removed from V and 4 bases from J, the gap between germline ends came to 14 bases. The CDR3 totals 15 residues. Germline values: CDR1 SGHRS, CDR2 YFSETQ. The CDR3: CASSLSGVGADTQYF. The DNA of the CDR3 is TGCGCCAGCAGCTTATCCGGGGTTGGGGCAGATACGCAGTATTTT.

The rearrangement joins TRBV11-1 to TRBJ2-1; 14 bases agree with TRBD2. There are 19 residues in the CDR3. In germline, CDR1 is SGHAT, CDR2 FQDESV (reference sequence). J gave up 2 bases and V 4 bases, and 10 bases lay outside the gene matches. CDR3 sequence reads: CASSSTTSGRGGPYNEQFF. In DNA, the CDR3 is TGTGCCAGCAGCTCGACGACTAGCGGGAGGGGGGGCCCCTACAATGAGCAGTTCTTC.

The rearrangement joins TRBV4-1 to TRBJ2-1; 9 nucleotides match TRBD2. The CDR3 runs to 16 residues. CDR1 and CDR2 (germline): MGHRA, YSYEKL. The J segment lost 3 bases and the V segment lost 4 bases, leaving 7 bases of the junction unmatched. CDR3 bases: TGCGCCAGCAGCCGGCTCGTGACTAGCGGCTACAATGAGCAGTTCTTC. Residues: CASSRLVTSGYNEQFF.

The chain joins TRBV19 to TRBJ2-1; 11 bases fit TRBD2. This CDR3 has 17 residues. The J segment lost 4 bases and the V segment lost 3 bases, leaving 8 bases of the junction unmatched. Germline CDR1 reads LNHDA; CDR2 reads SQIVND (reference sequence). CDR3 region: CASSILTSGKNYNEQFF. The CDR3 nucleotides read TGTGCCAGTAGTATTTTGACTAGCGGGAAAAATTACAATGAGCAGTTCTTC.

CDR3 residues: CASSLATGDNEQFF. The CDR3 nucleotides read TGTGCCAGCAGCTTAGCGACAGGGGACAATGAGCAGTTCTTC. The chain combines TRBV11-3 with TRBJ2-1; 8 bases agree with TRBD1. Trimming cost V 1 base and J 5 bases; bases outside gene matches: 1. The CDR3 contains 14 residues. Germline assignment: CDR1 SGHNT and CDR2 YENEEA. The variable domain in full, with the rest retrieved from reference TRBV11-3 and TRBJ2-1, is EAGVVQSPRYKIIEKKQPVAFWCNPISGHNTLYWYLQNLGQGPELLIRYENEEAVDDSQLPKDRFSAERLKGVDSTLKIQPAELGDSAVYLCASSLATGDNEQFFGPGTRLTVL.

The V gene is TRBV11-1, the J gene TRBJ1-2; 12 bases map to TRBD1. Germline V gene lookup returns CDR1 SGHAT and CDR2 FQDESV (reference sequence). The CDR3 length is 14 residues. The junction had 5 bases not matched to a gene; V was cut back by 5 bases and J by 7 bases. CDR3 residues: CASSPRDRGLGYTF. CDR3 bases: TGTGCCAGCAGCCCCCGGGACAGGGGGCTTGGCTACACCTTC.

The V gene is TRBV29-1, the J gene TRBJ2-1; TRBD2 might be the D (6 bases). Germline CDR1 SQVTM, CDR2 ANQGSEA. V was pared by 5 bases and J by 4 bases, with 21 bases between. This CDR3 region has 16 residues. Here the CDR3 DNA reads TGCAGCGTTAACGGGAGCTGGCGTCGACGGTACAATGAGCAGTTCTTC. Its translation: CSVNGSWRRRYNEQFF.

CDR3 nucleotide sequence: TGTGCCAGCTCACCATCTGCCGGGTCTGGAAACACCATATATTTT. Its protein is CASSPSAGSGNTIYF. V usage is TRBV18 and J usage is TRBJ1-3, with D unresolved. With 2 bases removed from V and 1 base from J, the gap between germline ends came to 9 bases. Germline V lookup: CDR1 KGHSH, CDR2 LQKENI. The CDR3 has 15 residues.